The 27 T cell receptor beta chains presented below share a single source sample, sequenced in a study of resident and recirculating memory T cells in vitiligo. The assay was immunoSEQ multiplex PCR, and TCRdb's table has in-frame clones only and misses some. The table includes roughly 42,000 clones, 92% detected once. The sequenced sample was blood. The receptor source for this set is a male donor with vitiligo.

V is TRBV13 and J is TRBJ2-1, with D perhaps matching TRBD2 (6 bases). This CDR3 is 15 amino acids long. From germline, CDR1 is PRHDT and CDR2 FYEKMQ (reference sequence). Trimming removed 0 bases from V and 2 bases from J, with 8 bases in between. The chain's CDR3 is CASSLGGGTYNEQFF. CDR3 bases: TGTGCCAGCAGCTTAGGCGGGGGAACCTACAATGAGCAGTTCTTC.

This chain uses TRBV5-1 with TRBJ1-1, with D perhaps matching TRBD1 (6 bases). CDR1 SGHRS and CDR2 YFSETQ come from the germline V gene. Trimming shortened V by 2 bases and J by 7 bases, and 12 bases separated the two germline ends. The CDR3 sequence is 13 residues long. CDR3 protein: CASSFGGLYEAFF. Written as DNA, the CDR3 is TGCGCCAGCAGCTTCGGGGGGCTTTATGAAGCTTTCTTT.

The CDR3 bases are TGTGCCAGCAGCTTGGTAGGCGGGGAGAGGGGGACCCAGTACTTC. Translated: CASSLVGGERGTQYF. The chain employs TRBV7-2 and TRBJ2-5, with D maybe TRBD2 (6 bases). The CDR3 is made up of 15 amino acids. V lost 3 bases and J lost 7, with 18 bases in between. Germline V gene lookup returns CDR1 SGHTA and CDR2 FQGNSA.

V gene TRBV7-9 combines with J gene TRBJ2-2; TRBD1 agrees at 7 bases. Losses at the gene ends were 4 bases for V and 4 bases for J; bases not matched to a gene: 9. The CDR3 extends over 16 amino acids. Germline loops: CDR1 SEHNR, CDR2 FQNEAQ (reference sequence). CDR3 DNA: TGTGCCAGCAGCTCCGGACAGGCCCCCTTCACCGGGGAGCTGTTTTTT. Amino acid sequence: CASSSGQAPFTGELFF.

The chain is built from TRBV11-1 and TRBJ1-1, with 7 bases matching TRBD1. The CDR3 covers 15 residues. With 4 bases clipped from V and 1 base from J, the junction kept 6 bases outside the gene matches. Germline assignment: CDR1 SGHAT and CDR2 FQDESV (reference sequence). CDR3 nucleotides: TGTGCCAGCAGCTCCGGGCACAGGGGGAACACTGAAGCTTTCTTT. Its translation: CASSSGHRGNTEAFF.

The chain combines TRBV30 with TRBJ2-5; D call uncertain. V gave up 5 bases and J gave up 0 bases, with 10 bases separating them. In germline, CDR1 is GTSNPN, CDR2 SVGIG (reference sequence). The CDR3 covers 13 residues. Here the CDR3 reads CAWDGPNQETQYF. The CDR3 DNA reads TGTGCCTGGGATGGCCCCAACCAAGAGACCCAGTACTTC. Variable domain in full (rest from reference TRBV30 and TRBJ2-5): SQTIHQWPATLVQPVGSPLSLECTVEGTSNPNLYWYRQAAGRGLQLLFYSVGIGQISSEVPQNLSASRPQDRQFILSSKKLLLSDSGFYLCAWDGPNQETQYFGPGTRLLVL.

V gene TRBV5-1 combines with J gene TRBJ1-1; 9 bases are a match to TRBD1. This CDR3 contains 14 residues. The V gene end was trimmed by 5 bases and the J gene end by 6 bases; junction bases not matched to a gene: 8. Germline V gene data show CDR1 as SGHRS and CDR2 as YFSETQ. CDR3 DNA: TGCGCCAGCAGGGCCGGGACAGGGTTTGCTGAAGCTTTCTTT. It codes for CASRAGTGFAEAFF.

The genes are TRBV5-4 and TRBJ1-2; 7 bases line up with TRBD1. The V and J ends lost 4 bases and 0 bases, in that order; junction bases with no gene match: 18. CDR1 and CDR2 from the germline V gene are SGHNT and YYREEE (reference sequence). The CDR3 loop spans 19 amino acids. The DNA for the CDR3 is TGTGCCAGCAGCCGACCGCTACCAAATTGGGACAGTTCTAACTATGGCTACACCTTC. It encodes CASSRPLPNWDSSNYGYTF.

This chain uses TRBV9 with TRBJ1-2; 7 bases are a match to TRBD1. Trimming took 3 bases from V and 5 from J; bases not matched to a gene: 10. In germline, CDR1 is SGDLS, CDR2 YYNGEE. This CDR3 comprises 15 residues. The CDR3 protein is CASSGRQGRIYGYTF. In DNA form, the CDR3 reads TGTGCCAGCAGCGGACGACAGGGTCGAATATATGGCTACACCTTC. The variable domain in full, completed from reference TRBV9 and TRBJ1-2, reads DSGVTQTPKHLITATGQRVTLRCSPRSGDLSVYWYQQSLDQGLQFLIQYYNGEERAKGNILERFSAQQFPDLHSELNLSSLELGDSALYFCASSGRQGRIYGYTFGSGTRLTVV.

CDR3 DNA sequence: TGTGCCAGTAGTATAGAGGGTCTTGGGGCGCCCCAGCATTTT. Translated: CASSIEGLGAPQHF. The chain combines TRBV19 with TRBJ1-5; tentative D call: TRBD1 (5 bases). V lost 0 bases and J lost 9, with 12 bases in between. CDR3 length: 14 amino acids. Germline V lookup: CDR1 LNHDA, CDR2 SQIVND (reference sequence).

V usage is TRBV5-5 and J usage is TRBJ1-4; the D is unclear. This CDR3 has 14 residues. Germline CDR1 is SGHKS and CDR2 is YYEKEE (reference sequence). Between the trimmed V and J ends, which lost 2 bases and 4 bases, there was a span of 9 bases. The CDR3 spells CASSLLGSNEKLFF. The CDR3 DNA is TGTGCCAGCAGCTTACTTGGGAGTAATGAAAAACTGTTTTTT.

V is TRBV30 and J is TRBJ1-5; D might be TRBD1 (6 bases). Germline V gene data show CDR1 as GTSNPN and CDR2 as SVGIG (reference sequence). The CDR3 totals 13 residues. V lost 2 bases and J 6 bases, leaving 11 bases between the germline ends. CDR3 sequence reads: CAWSTGQGQPQHF. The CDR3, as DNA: TGTGCCTGGAGTACAGGGCAAGGTCAGCCCCAGCATTTT.

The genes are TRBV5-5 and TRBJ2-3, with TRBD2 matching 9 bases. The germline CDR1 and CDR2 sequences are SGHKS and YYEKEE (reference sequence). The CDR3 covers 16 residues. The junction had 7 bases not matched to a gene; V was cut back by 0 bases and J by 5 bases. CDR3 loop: CASSLAGAGGLDTQYF. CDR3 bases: TGTGCCAGCAGCTTGGCCGGGGCGGGGGGGTTAGATACGCAGTATTTT.

DNA of the CDR3: TGTGCCAGCAGCCAAGATCCCCGGGGGGGCACAGATACGCAGTATTTT. Translated: CASSQDPRGGTDTQYF. The J gene is TRBJ2-3, the V gene TRBV4-2; 7 positions agree with TRBD2. The germline V gene has CDR1 LGHNA and CDR2 YNFKEQ. CDR3 size: 16 residues. Trimming removed 0 bases from V and 1 base from J; junction bases left unmatched: 4.

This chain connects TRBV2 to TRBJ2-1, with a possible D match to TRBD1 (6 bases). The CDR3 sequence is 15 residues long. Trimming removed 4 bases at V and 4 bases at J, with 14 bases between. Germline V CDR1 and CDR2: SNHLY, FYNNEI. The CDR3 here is CASSGVRTEYNEQFF. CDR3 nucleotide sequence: TGTGCCAGCAGTGGAGTGCGGACAGAATACAATGAGCAGTTCTTC.

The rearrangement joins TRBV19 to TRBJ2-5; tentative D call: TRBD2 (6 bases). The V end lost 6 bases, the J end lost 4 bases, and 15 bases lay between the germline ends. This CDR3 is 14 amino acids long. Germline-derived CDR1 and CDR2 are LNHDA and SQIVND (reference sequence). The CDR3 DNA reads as TGTGCCAGTAGCTGGGGGTACGGGAGAGAGACCCAGTACTTC. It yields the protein CASSWGYGRETQYF. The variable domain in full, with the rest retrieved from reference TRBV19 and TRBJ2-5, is DGGITQSPKYLFRKEGQNVTLSCEQNLNHDAMYWYRQDPGQGLRLIYYSQIVNDFQKGDIAEGYSVSREKKESFPLTVTSAQKNPTAFYLCASSWGYGRETQYFGPGTRLLVL.

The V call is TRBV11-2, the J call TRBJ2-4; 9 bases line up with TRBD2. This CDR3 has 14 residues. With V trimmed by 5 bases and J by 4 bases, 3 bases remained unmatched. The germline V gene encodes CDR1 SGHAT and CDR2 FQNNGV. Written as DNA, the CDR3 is TGTGCCAGCAGCCCTACTAGCGGGAAAAACATTCAGTACTTC. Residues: CASSPTSGKNIQYF. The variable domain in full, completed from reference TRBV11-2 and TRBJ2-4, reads EAGVAQSPRYKIIEKRQSVAFWCNPISGHATLYWYQQILGQGPKLLIQFQNNGVVDDSQLPKDRFSAERLKGVDSTLKIQPAKLEDSAVYLCASSPTSGKNIQYFGAGTRLSVL.

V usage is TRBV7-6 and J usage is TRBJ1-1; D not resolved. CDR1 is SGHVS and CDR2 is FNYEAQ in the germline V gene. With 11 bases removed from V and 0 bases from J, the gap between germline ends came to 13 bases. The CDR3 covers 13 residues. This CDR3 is CAPRLRLNTEAFF. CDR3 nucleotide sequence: TGTGCCCCGAGACTACGGCTGAACACTGAAGCTTTCTTT.

The CDR3 DNA reads TGTGCCAGCAGTATGGTAGCAGCGAACACCGGGGAGCTGTTTTTT. It yields the protein CASSMVAANTGELFF. The J gene is TRBJ2-2, the V gene TRBV6-4; D remains ambiguous. Trimming took off 5 bases at V and 0 bases at J, with 10 bases between the two ends. CDR1 is MRHNA, CDR2 SNTAGT, per germline. The CDR3 has 15 amino acids.

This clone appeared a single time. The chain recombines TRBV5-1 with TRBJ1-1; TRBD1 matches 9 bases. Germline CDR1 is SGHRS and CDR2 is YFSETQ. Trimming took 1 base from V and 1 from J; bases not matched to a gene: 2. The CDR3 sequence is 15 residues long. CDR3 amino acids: CASSLTGGSNTEAFF. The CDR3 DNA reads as TGCGCCAGCAGCTTGACAGGGGGCTCGAACACTGAAGCTTTCTTT.

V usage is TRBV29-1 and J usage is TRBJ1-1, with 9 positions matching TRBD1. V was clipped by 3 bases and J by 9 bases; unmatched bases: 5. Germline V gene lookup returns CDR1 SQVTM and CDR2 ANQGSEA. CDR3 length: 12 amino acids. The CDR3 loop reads CSVDWDRVKAFF. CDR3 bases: TGCAGCGTTGATTGGGACAGGGTGAAAGCTTTCTTT. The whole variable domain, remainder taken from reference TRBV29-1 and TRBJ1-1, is SAVISQKPSRDICQRGTSLTIQCQVDSQVTMMFWYRQQPGQSLTLIATANQGSEATYESGFVIDKFPISRPNLTFSTLTVSNMSPEDSSIYLCSVDWDRVKAFFGQGTRLTVV.

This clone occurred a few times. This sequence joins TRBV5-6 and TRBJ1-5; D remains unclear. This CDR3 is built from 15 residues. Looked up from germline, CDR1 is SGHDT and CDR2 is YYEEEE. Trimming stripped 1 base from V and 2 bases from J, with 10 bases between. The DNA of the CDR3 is TGTGCCAGCAGCTTGAGATGGGAGGGCAATCAGCCCCAGCATTTT. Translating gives CASSLRWEGNQPQHF.

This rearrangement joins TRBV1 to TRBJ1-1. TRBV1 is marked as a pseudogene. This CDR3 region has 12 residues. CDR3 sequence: CTSSKDCTEAFF. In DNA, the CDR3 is TGCACCAGCAGCAAAGACTGTACTGAAGCTTTCTTT.

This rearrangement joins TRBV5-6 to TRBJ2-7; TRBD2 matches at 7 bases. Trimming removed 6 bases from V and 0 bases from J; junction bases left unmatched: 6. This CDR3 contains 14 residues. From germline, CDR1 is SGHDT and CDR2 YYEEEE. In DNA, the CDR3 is TGTGCCAGCAATAGGCGGGGGAGCTCCTACGAGCAGTACTTC. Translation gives CASNRRGSSYEQYF.

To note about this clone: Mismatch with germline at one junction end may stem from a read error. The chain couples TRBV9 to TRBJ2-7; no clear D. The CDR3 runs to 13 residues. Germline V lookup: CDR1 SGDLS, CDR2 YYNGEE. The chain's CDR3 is CASGQVSSYEQHF. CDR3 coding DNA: TGTGCCAGCGGCCAGGTCTCCTCCTACGAGCAGCACTTC.

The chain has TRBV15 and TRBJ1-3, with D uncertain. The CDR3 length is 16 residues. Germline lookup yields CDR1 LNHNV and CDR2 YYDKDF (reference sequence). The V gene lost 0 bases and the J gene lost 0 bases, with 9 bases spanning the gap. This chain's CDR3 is CATSRELAISGNTIYF. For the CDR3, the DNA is TGTGCCACCAGCAGAGAACTTGCTATCTCTGGAAACACCATATATTTT.

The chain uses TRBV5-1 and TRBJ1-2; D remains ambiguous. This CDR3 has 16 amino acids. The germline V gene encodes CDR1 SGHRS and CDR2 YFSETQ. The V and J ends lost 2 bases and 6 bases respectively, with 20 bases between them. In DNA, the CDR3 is TGCGCCAGCAGCTTTGGTGTCTCCTCGGTTGGAGATGGCTACACCTTC. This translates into CASSFGVSSVGDGYTF.